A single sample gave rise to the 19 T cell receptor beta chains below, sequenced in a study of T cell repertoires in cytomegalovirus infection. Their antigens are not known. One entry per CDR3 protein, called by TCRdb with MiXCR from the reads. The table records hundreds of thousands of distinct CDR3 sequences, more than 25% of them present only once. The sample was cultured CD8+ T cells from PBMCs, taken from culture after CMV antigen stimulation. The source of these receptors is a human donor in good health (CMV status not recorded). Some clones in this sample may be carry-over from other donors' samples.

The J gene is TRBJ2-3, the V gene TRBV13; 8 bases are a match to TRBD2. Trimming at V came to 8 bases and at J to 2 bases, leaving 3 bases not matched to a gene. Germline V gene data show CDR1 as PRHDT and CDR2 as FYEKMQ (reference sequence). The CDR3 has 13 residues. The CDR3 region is CASREGFTDTQYF. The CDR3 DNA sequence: TGTGCCAGCCGGGAGGGGTTCACAGATACGCAGTATTTT.

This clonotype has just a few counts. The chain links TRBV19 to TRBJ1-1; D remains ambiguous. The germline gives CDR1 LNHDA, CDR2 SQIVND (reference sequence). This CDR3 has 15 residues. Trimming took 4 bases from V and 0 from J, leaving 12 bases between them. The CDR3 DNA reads TGTGCCAGTAGTAGGCTGAGGGATTTGAACACTGAAGCTTTCTTT. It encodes CASSRLRDLNTEAFF.

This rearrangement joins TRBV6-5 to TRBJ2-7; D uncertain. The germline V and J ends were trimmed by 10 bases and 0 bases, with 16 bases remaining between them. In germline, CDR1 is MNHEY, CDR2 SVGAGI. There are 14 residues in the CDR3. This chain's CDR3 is CATQNSLDSYEQYV. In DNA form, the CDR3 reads TGTGCCACTCAGAACAGCTTAGACTCCTACGAGCAGTACGTC.

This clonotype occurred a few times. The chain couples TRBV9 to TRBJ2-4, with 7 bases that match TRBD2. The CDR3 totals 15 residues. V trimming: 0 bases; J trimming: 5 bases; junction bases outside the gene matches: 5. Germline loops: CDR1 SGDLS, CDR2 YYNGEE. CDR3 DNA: TGTGCCAGCAGCGTAGGGGGGGGAGGGCAAAACATTCAGTACTTC. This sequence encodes CASSVGGGGQNIQYF.

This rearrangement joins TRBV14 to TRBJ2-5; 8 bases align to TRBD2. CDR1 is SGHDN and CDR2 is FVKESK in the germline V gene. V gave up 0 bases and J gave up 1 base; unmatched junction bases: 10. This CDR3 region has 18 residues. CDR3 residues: CASSQEDEAGALQETQYF. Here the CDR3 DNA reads TGTGCCAGCAGCCAAGAAGATGAAGCGGGGGCCCTCCAAGAGACCCAGTACTTC.

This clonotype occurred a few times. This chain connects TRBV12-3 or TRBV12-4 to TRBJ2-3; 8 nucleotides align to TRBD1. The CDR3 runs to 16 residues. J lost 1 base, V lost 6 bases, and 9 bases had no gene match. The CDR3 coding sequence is TGTGCCAGCAGCCTCCCGGACAGGGCGGGCACAGATACGCAGTATTTT. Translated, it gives CASSLPDRAGTDTQYF.

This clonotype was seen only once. CDR3 in amino acids: CASSTSSEIRDRHYNEQFF. CDR3 sequence (DNA): TGTGCCAGCAGCACATCAAGTGAGATCCGGGACAGACACTACAATGAGCAGTTCTTC. The rearrangement joins TRBV9 to TRBJ2-1, with 7 bases identical to TRBD1. In germline, CDR1 is SGDLS, CDR2 YYNGEE. The CDR3 is 19 amino acids. Germline trimming cut 4 bases from V and 3 bases from J; bases unmatched to any gene: 19.

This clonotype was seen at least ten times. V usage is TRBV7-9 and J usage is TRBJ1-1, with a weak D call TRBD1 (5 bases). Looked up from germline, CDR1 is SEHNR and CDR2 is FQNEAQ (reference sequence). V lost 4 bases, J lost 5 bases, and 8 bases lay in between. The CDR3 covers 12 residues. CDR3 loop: CASSSGETEAFF. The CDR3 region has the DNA TGTGCCAGCAGCTCGGGGGAGACTGAAGCTTTCTTT. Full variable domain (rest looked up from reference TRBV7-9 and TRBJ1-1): DTGVSQNPRHKITKRGQNVTFRCDPISEHNRLYWYRQTLGQGPEFLTYFQNEAQLEKSRLLSDRFSAERPKGSFSTLEIQRTEQGDSAMYLCASSSGETEAFFGQGTRLTVV.

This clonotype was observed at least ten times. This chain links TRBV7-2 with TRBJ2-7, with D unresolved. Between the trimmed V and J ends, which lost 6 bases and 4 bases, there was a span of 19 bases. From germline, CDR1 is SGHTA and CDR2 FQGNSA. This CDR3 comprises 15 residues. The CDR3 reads CASRDLGGVFYEQYF. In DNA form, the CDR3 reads TGTGCCAGCAGGGACCTAGGTGGTGTTTTTTACGAGCAGTACTTC.

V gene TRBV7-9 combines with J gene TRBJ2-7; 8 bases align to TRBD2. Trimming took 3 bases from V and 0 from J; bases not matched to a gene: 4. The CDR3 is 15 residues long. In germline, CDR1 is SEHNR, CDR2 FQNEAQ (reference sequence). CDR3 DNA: TGTGCCAGCAGCTTCACTAGCGGTAGCTCCTACGAGCAGTACTTC. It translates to CASSFTSGSSYEQYF.

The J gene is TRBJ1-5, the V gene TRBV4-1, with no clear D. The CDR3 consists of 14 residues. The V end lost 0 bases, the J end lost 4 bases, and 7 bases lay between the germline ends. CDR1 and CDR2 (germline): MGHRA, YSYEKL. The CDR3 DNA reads TGCGCCAGCAGCCAAGAAATGTTGAATCAGCCCCAGCATTTT. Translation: CASSQEMLNQPQHF.

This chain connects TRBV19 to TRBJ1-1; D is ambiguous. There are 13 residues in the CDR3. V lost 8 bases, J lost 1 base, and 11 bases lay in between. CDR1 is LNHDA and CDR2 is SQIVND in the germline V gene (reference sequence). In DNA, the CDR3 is TGTGCCAGTGGGGTTAAGGGGAACACTGAAGCTTTCTTT. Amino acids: CASGVKGNTEAFF.

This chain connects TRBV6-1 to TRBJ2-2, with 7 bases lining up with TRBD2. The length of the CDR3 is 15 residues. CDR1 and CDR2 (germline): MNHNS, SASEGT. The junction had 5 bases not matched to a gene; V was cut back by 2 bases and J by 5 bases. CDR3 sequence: CASSETRLATGELFF. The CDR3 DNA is TGTGCCAGCAGTGAAACGAGACTAGCAACCGGGGAGCTGTTTTTT.

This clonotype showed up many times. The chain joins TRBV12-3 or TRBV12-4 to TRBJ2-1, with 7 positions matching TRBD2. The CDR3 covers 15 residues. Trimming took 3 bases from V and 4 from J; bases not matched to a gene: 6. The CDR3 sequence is CASSFGAGVYNEQFF. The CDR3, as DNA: TGTGCCAGCAGTTTCGGGGCGGGGGTATACAATGAGCAGTTCTTC.

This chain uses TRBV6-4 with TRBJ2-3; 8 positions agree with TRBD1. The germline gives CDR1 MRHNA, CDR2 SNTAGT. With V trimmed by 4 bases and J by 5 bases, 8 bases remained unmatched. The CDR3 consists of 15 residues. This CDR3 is CASSASPGQGDTQYF. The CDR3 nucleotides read TGTGCCAGCAGTGCGTCTCCCGGACAGGGAGATACGCAGTATTTT.

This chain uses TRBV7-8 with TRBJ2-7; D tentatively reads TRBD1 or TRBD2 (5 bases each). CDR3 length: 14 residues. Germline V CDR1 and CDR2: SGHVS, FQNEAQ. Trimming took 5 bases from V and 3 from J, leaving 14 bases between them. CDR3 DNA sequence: TGTGCCAGCAGCCCTGCCGGGGCCTACTACGAGCAGTACGTC. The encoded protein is CASSPAGAYYEQYV.

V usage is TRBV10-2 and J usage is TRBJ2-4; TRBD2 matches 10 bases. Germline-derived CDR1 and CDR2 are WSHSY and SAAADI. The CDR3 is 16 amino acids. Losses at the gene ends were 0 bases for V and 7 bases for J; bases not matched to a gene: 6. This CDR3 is CASSESKRGGTNIQYF. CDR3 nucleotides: TGCGCCAGCAGTGAGTCGAAGCGGGGGGGTACCAACATTCAGTACTTC.

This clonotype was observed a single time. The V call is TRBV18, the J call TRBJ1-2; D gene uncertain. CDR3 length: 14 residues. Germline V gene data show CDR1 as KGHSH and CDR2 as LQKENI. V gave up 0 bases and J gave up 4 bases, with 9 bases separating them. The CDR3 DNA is TGTGCCAGCTCACCACCCGAGGACGGCTATGGCTACACCTTC. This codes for CASSPPEDGYGYTF. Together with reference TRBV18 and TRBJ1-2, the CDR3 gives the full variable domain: NAGVMQNPRHLVRRRGQEARLRCSPMKGHSHVYWYRQLPEEGLKFMVYLQKENIIDESGMPKERFSAEFPKEGPSILRIQQVVRGDSAAYFCASSPPEDGYGYTFGSGTRLTVV.

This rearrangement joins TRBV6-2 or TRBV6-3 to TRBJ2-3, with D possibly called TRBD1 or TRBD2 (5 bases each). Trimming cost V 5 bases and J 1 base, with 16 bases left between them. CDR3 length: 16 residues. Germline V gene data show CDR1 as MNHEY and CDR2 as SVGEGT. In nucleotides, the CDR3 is TGTGCCAGCAGTCGGGACGGGGATTATGGCACAGATACGCAGTATTTT. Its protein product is CASSRDGDYGTDTQYF.